Here is one TCR beta chain with its context. What it binds is not known. The data belong to a study of blood T cells in healthy people across ages. The CDR3 is made up of 15 amino acids. Trimming took 0 bases from V and 9 from J, leaving 15 bases between them. Findings and caveats of the study: Higher diversity and more naive CD4+ cells were features of long-lived donors, compared to aged donors.

A second about 7 to 12 cycle PCR used barcoded and J-beta primers. Each CDR3 protein is one row after TCRdb ran MiXCR on the 5' RACE reads. This table has 1,500,000 or so distinct CDR3 sequences, around 40% appearing once. V and J are TRBV12-3 or TRBV12-4 and TRBJ2-1; D is possibly TRBD1 or TRBD2 (5 bases each). The origin of this receptor is a young woman in good health. The specimen sequenced was blood. The CDR3 coding sequence is TGTGCCAGCAGTTTAGCTGGGACGAAACCCACTGAGCAGTTCTTC. This codes for CASSLAGTKPTEQFF.